The clone carrying this TCR beta chain occurred a few times. Its antigen is unknown. The germline V gene encodes CDR1 SGHRS and CDR2 YFSETQ. Trimming removed 3 bases from V and 3 bases from J; junction bases left unmatched: 2. The CDR3 totals 13 residues. TCRdb's table, derived via immunoSEQ multiplex PCR, lists solely in-frame clones and lacks some. Counted here are roughly 100,000 clones, around 83% occurring once; the ten biggest clones make up roughly 1.4%. These data are taken from a study of T cell responses to AZD1222 COVID-19 vaccine. Study-wide results and limits: It was only a handful of AZD1222 recipients who were seropositive at baseline.

The source of this sequence is an adult in good health. This sample comprised peripheral blood, obtained on day 0 of AZD1222 vaccination. This sequence joins TRBV5-1 and TRBJ1-2; 7 positions agree with TRBD1. The CDR3 protein is CASSSTGYYGYTF. The CDR3 DNA follows: TGCGCCAGCAGCTCGACAGGGTACTATGGCTACACCTTC.